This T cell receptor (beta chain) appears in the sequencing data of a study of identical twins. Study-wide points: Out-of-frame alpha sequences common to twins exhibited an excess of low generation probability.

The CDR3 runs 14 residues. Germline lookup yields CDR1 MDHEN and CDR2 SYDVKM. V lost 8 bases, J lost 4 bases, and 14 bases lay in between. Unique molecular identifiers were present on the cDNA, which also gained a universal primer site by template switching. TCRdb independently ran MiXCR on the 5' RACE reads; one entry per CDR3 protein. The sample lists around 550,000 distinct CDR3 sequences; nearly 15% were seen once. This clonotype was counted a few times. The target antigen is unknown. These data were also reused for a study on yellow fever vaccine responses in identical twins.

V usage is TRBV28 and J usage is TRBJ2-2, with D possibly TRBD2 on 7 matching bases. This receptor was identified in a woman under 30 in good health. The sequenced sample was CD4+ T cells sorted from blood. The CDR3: CASGGGPVTGELFF. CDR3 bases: TGTGCCAGCGGGGGGGGGCCAGTCACCGGGGAGCTGTTTTTT.